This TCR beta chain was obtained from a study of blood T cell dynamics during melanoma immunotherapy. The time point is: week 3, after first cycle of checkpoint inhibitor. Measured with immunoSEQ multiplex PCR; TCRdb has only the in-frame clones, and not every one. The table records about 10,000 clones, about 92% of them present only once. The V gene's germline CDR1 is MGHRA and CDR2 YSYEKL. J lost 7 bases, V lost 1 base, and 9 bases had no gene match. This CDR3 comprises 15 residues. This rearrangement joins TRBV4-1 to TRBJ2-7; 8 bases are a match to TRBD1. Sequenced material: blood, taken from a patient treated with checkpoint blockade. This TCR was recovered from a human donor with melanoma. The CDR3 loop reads CASSQGQTGVKEQYF. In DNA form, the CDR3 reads TGCGCCAGCAGCCAAGGGCAGACAGGGGTGAAGGAGCAGTACTTC.